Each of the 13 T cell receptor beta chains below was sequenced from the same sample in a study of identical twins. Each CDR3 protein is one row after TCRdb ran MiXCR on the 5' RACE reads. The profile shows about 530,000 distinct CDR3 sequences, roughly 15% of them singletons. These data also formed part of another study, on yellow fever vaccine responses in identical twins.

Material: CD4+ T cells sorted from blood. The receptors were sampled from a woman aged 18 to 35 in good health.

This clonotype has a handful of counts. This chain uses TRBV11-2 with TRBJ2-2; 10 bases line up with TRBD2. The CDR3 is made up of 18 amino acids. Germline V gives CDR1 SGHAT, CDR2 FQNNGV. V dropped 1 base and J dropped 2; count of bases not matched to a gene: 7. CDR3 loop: CASSLGLLAGDNTGELFF. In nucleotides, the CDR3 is TGTGCCAGCAGCTTAGGCCTGCTAGCGGGAGACAACACCGGGGAGCTGTTTTTT.

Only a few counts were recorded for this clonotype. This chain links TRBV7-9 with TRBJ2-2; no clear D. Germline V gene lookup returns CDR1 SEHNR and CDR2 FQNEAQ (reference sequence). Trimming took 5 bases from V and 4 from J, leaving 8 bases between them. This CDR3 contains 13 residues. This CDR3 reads CASSLPPTGELFF. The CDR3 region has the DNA TGTGCCAGCAGCCTCCCTCCCACCGGGGAGCTGTTTTTT.

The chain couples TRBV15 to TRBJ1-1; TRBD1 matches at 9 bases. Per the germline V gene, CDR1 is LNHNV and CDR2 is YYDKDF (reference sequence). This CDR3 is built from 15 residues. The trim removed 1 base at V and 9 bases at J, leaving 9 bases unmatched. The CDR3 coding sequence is TGTGCCACCAGCAGAGGGCGGGACAGGGTGAATAAAGCTTTCTTT. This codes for CATSRGRDRVNKAFF.

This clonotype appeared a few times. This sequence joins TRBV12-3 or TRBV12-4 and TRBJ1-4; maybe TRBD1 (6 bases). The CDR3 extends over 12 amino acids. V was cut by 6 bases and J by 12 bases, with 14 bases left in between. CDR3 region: CASRTGISELFF. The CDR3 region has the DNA TGTGCCAGCAGAACAGGGATATCGGAACTGTTTTTT.

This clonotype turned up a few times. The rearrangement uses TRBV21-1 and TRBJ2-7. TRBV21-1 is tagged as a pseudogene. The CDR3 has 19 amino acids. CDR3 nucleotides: TGTGCCAGCAGCAAAGCCGATCTAGGGATCGAAAAAAGCTCCTACGAGCAGTACTTC. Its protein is CASSKADLGIEKSSYEQYF.

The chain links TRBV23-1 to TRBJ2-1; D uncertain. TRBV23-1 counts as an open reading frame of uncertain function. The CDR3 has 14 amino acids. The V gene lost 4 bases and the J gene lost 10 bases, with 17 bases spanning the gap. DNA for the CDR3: TGCGCCAGCAGTCGACGACTTGACCTGGCGGAGCAGTTCTTC. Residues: CASSRRLDLAEQFF.

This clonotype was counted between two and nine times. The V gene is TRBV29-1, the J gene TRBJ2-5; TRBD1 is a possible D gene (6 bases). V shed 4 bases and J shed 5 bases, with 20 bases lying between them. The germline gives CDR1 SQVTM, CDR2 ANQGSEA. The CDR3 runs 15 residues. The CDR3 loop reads CSVAASTQGGETQYF. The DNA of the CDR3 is TGCAGCGTTGCGGCAAGCACACAGGGCGGGGAGACCCAGTACTTC.

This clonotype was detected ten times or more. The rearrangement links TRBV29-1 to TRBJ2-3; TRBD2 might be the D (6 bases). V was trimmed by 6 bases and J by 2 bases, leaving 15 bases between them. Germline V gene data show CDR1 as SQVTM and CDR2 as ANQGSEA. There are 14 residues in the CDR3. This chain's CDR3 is CSVPSSGSTDTQYF. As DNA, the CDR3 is TGCAGCGTGCCTAGTAGCGGATCCACAGATACGCAGTATTTT.

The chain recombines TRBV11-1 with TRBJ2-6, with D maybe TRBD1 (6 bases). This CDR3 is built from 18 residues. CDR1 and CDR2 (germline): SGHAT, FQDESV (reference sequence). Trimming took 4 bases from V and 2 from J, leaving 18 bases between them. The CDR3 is CASSSHQGRLAGANVLTF. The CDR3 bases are TGTGCCAGCAGCTCCCATCAGGGGCGCTTGGCTGGGGCCAACGTCCTGACTTTC. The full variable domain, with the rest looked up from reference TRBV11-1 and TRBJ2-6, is EAEVAQSPRYKITEKSQAVAFWCDPISGHATLYWYRQILGQGPELLVQFQDESVVDDSQLPKDRFSAERLKGVDSTLKIQPAELGDSAMYLCASSSHQGRLAGANVLTFGAGSRLTVL.

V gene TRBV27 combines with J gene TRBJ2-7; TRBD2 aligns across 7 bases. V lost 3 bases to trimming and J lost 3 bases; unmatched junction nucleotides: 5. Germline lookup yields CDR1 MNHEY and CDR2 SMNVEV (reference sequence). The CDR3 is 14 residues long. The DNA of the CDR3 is TGTGCCAGCAGTTTTAAGGGCGGGGGCTACGAGCAGTACGTC. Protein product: CASSFKGGGYEQYV.

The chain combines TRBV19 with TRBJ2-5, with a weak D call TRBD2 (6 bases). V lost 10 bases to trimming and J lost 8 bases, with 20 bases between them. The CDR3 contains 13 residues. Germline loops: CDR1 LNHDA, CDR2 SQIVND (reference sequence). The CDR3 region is CATKLEGRGTQYF. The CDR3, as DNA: TGTGCCACCAAGTTGGAGGGGCGTGGAACCCAGTACTTC.

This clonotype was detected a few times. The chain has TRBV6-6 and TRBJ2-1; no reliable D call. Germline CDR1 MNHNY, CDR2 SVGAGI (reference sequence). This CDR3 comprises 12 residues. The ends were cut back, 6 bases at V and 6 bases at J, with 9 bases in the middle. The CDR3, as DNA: TGTGCCAGCAGCGGACGGTTCAATGAGCAGTTCTTC. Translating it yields CASSGRFNEQFF.

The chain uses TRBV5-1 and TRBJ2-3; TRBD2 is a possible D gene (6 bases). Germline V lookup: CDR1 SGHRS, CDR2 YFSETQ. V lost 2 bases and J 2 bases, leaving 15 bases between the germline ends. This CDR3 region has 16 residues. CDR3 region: CASSLPRGRNTDTQYF. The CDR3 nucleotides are TGCGCCAGCAGCTTACCACGGGGGAGGAACACAGATACGCAGTATTTT.